The clone carrying this T cell receptor (beta chain) was detected a few times. This entry is derived from a study of blood T cells in healthy people across ages. PCR was performed a second time for about 6 to 12 cycles using a sample-barcoded 5' primer and a J-beta primer mix. The template-switch adaptor was a 5' adaptor with 12 random nucleotides. It tagged each cDNA molecule. From the 5' RACE reads, TCRdb called clonotypes with MiXCR, one entry per CDR3 protein. The sample contains hundreds of thousands of distinct CDR3 sequences, more than 50% of which appear only once. Around 10 milliliters of peripheral blood were drawn from each donor. The CDR3 has 14 amino acids. After removal of 7 bases from V and 5 bases from J, the junction contained 7 bases not matched to a gene. Germline CDR1 reads MNHEY; CDR2 reads SVGEGT.

The sample comprised blood. The receptor was derived from a man between 35 and 55 years old in good health. The chain employs TRBV6-2 or TRBV6-3 and TRBJ1-1; 10 nucleotides line up with TRBD1. CDR3 sequence: CASIRQGARTEAFF. The CDR3 DNA reads as TGTGCCAGCATACGACAGGGGGCGAGGACTGAAGCTTTCTTT.